This is a list of T cell receptor beta chains from one sample in a study of blood T cell repertoires in COVID-19. Data came from immunoSEQ multiplex PCR; TCRdb stores just in-frame clones and leaves some out. The profile covers approximately 45,000 clones, with 85% to 90% appearing a single time and around 5% taken by the ten largest. Sequences were obtained from peripheral blood. The receptors here all came from a man between 40 and 49 years old with active COVID-19. The CDR3 runs from the conserved cysteine through the conserved F or W. A D gene is named only where the DNA matches it firmly. Some rows have no size entry. The others give once, few or many, or a class for an expanded clone.

j_gene: TRBJ2-3; len: 15; abundance: NA; v_gene: TRBV28; d_gene: NA; CDR3nt: TGTGCCAGCAGCCCCGAGCGCGCCTACACAGATACGCAGTATTTT; CDR3aa: CASSPERAYTDTQYF
j_gene: TRBJ1-2; len: 13; abundance: NA; v_gene: TRBV12-3/TRBV12-4; d_gene: TRBD1; CDR3nt: TGTGCCAGCACCTGGACAGGGAACTATGGCTACACCTTC; CDR3aa: CASTWTGNYGYTF
j_gene: TRBJ2-7; len: 14; abundance: NA; v_gene: TRBV10-2; d_gene: TRBD2; CDR3nt: TGCGCCAGCAGGGATAGCGGGTCCGCGGGGGAGCAGTACTTC; CDR3aa: CASRDSGSAGEQYF
j_gene: TRBJ1-1; len: 14; abundance: NA; v_gene: TRBV7-3; d_gene: TRBD1; CDR3nt: TGTGCCAGCAGCTTAAGGGGACAGGGACCTGAAGCTTTCTTT; CDR3aa: CASSLRGQGPEAFF
j_gene: TRBJ2-3; len: 14; abundance: NA; v_gene: TRBV7-9; d_gene: TRBD2; CDR3nt: TGTGCCAGCACTGTGGGGCGGGAGGCAGATACGCAGTATTTT; CDR3aa: CASTVGREADTQYF
j_gene: TRBJ2-2; len: 16; abundance: NA; v_gene: TRBV7-6; d_gene: NA; CDR3nt: TGTGCCAGCAGCTTGCACGGGGGTGAGGGCACCGGGGAGCTGTTTTTT; CDR3aa: CASSLHGGEGTGELFF
j_gene: TRBJ2-7; len: 16; abundance: few; v_gene: TRBV5-1; d_gene: TRBD2; CDR3nt: TGCGCCAGCAGCGGGTTACTAGCGGGGCAATCCTACGAGCAGTACTTC; CDR3aa: CASSGLLAGQSYEQYF
j_gene: TRBJ1-5; len: 15; abundance: few; v_gene: TRBV5-1; d_gene: NA; CDR3nt: TGCGCCAGCAGCTTATCCGGCGGGAGCAATCAGCCCCAGCATTTT; CDR3aa: CASSLSGGSNQPQHF
j_gene: TRBJ2-7; len: 15; abundance: NA; v_gene: TRBV6-5; d_gene: TRBD2; CDR3nt: TGTGCCAGCAGTCCCCGAGCGGGAGCGGGGTACGAGCAGTACTTC; CDR3aa: CASSPRAGAGYEQYF
j_gene: TRBJ2-5; len: 17; abundance: NA; v_gene: TRBV15; d_gene: TRBD1; CDR3nt: TGTGCCACCAGCAGAGAAGGGACAGGGGGGGATTTTGAGACCCAGTACTTC; CDR3aa: CATSREGTGGDFETQYF
j_gene: TRBJ2-7; len: 13; abundance: NA; v_gene: TRBV10-2; d_gene: NA; CDR3nt: TGCGCCAGCAGTAGGGGCGCGCGGCAGGAGCAGTACTTC; CDR3aa: CASSRGARQEQYF
j_gene: TRBJ2-5; len: 16; abundance: NA; v_gene: TRBV5-4; d_gene: TRBD2; CDR3nt: TGTGCCAGCAGCCCGGCGCCTAGCGGGAGAGGAGAGACCCAGTACTTC; CDR3aa: CASSPAPSGRGETQYF
j_gene: TRBJ1-2; len: 14; abundance: NA; v_gene: TRBV4-2; d_gene: TRBD1; CDR3nt: TGTGCCAGCAGCCACAAGGGACAGACGTATGGCTACACCTTC; CDR3aa: CASSHKGQTYGYTF
j_gene: TRBJ2-7; len: 15; abundance: once; v_gene: TRBV2; d_gene: TRBD1; CDR3nt: TGTGCCAGCAGTCGGGACAGAGAAGTCACATACGAGCAGTACTTC; CDR3aa: CASSRDREVTYEQYF
j_gene: TRBJ1-2; len: 17; abundance: NA; v_gene: TRBV7-9; d_gene: NA; CDR3nt: TGTGCCAGCACCCTAGCCCTGGCGGGGAACCCTAACTATGGCTACACCTTC; CDR3aa: CASTLALAGNPNYGYTF
j_gene: TRBJ2-2; len: 15; abundance: NA; v_gene: TRBV5-4; d_gene: NA; CDR3nt: TGTGCCAGCAGCTTGGGGGGCCCCCGGACCCGGGAGCTGTTTTTT; CDR3aa: CASSLGGPRTRELFF
j_gene: TRBJ1-2; len: 16; abundance: NA; v_gene: TRBV19; d_gene: TRBD1; CDR3nt: TGTGCCAGTAGTATCCGGGACAGAAGCCCCCTCTATGGCTACACCTTC; CDR3aa: CASSIRDRSPLYGYTF
j_gene: TRBJ1-1; len: 16; abundance: NA; v_gene: TRBV5-1; d_gene: NA; CDR3nt: TGCGCCAGCAGCTTGGCCGCAGGGCTTTGGGACACTGAAGCTTTCTTT; CDR3aa: CASSLAAGLWDTEAFF
j_gene: TRBJ1-5; len: 16; abundance: NA; v_gene: TRBV9; d_gene: TRBD1; CDR3nt: TGTGCCAGCAGCGTAGTGGGACAGGACTTAAATCAGCCCCAGCATTTT; CDR3aa: CASSVVGQDLNQPQHF
j_gene: TRBJ2-7; len: 16; abundance: NA; v_gene: TRBV30; d_gene: NA; CDR3nt: TGTGCCTGGAGTTGGGGAGGCTGGAGCGGATCCTACGAGCAGTACTTC; CDR3aa: CAWSWGGWSGSYEQYF
j_gene: TRBJ2-3; len: 12; abundance: NA; v_gene: TRBV11-3; d_gene: NA; CDR3nt: TGTGCCAGCAGCGCCGGTTGGAGTACGCAGTATTTT; CDR3aa: CASSAGWSTQYF
j_gene: TRBJ1-6; len: 16; abundance: once; v_gene: TRBV3-1/TRBV3-2; d_gene: TRBD1; CDR3nt: TGTGCCAGCAGCCGTCCGACAGGGGTTGGTAATTCACCCCTCCACTTT; CDR3aa: CASSRPTGVGNSPLHF
j_gene: TRBJ1-5; len: 13; abundance: NA; v_gene: TRBV5-6; d_gene: TRBD1; CDR3nt: TGTGCCAGCAGTTTACAGGGGGCAAAGCCCCAGCATTTT; CDR3aa: CASSLQGAKPQHF
j_gene: TRBJ1-1; len: 13; abundance: NA; v_gene: TRBV27; d_gene: NA; CDR3nt: TGTGCCAGCAGCCTGATTGCGAGGACTGAAGCTTTCTTT; CDR3aa: CASSLIARTEAFF
j_gene: TRBJ2-3; len: 12; abundance: few; v_gene: TRBV9; d_gene: NA; CDR3nt: TGTGCCAGCAGGTTCCCCGGTGATACGCAGTATTTT; CDR3aa: CASRFPGDTQYF
j_gene: TRBJ2-1; len: 14; abundance: NA; v_gene: TRBV5-1; d_gene: NA; CDR3nt: TGCGCCAGCAGGGGGGGACAGACTTACAATGAGCAGTTCTTC; CDR3aa: CASRGGQTYNEQFF
j_gene: TRBJ1-1; len: 15; abundance: NA; v_gene: TRBV5-5; d_gene: NA; CDR3nt: TGTGCCAGCAGCTTGGGTAGGGGCATGAACACTGAAGCTTTCTTT; CDR3aa: CASSLGRGMNTEAFF
j_gene: TRBJ1-2; len: 13; abundance: NA; v_gene: TRBV28; d_gene: NA; CDR3nt: TGTGCCAGCAGCAGGGGCAGGGACTATGGCTACACCTTC; CDR3aa: CASSRGRDYGYTF
j_gene: TRBJ2-1; len: 15; abundance: NA; v_gene: TRBV7-3; d_gene: TRBD2; CDR3nt: TGTGCCAGCAGGTCGGCTAGCGGGAGAAGGGGTGAGCAGTTCTTC; CDR3aa: CASRSASGRRGEQFF
j_gene: TRBJ1-1; len: 14; abundance: NA; v_gene: TRBV15; d_gene: NA; CDR3nt: TGTGCCACCAGCAGAGAAGGGGGGAACACTGAAGCTTTCTTT; CDR3aa: CATSREGGNTEAFF
j_gene: TRBJ1-1; len: 13; abundance: once; v_gene: TRBV6-5; d_gene: NA; CDR3nt: TGTGCCAGCAGTTACTACGGGAACACTGAAGCTTTCTTT; CDR3aa: CASSYYGNTEAFF
j_gene: TRBJ2-1; len: 14; abundance: NA; v_gene: TRBV5-5; d_gene: NA; CDR3nt: TGTGCCAGCAGCTTTTCGGGATCATACAATGAGCAGTTCTTC; CDR3aa: CASSFSGSYNEQFF
j_gene: TRBJ1-1; len: 13; abundance: once; v_gene: TRBV27; d_gene: NA; CDR3nt: TGTGCCAGCAGTTTCGGGGGGAACACTGAAGCTTTCTTT; CDR3aa: CASSFGGNTEAFF
j_gene: TRBJ1-1; len: 14; abundance: NA; v_gene: TRBV19; d_gene: NA; CDR3nt: TGTGCCACCTTATCACAGGGCCTGAACACTGAAGCTTTCTTT; CDR3aa: CATLSQGLNTEAFF
j_gene: TRBJ2-1; len: 16; abundance: NA; v_gene: TRBV6-6; d_gene: TRBD2; CDR3nt: TGTGCCAGCAGTTACTCCGGGACTAGCGACTACAATGAGCAGTTCTTC; CDR3aa: CASSYSGTSDYNEQFF
j_gene: TRBJ2-1; len: 20; abundance: NA; v_gene: TRBV5-1; d_gene: TRBD2; CDR3nt: TGCGCCAGCAGTCAGGAGGACCGGACTAGCGGCTCCTTCTCCTACAATGAGCAGTTCTTC; CDR3aa: CASSQEDRTSGSFSYNEQFF
j_gene: TRBJ2-2; len: 15; abundance: NA; v_gene: TRBV19; d_gene: TRBD1; CDR3nt: TGTGCCAGTGTCGACGACAGGGCGTACACCGGGGAGCTGTTTTTT; CDR3aa: CASVDDRAYTGELFF
j_gene: TRBJ2-3; len: 17; abundance: NA; v_gene: TRBV24-1; d_gene: TRBD1; CDR3nt: TGTGCCACCAGTGACTTCGGACAGGGGTTCAGCACAGATACGCAGTATTTT; CDR3aa: CATSDFGQGFSTDTQYF
j_gene: TRBJ2-5; len: 12; abundance: NA; v_gene: TRBV3-1/TRBV3-2; d_gene: NA; CDR3nt: TGTGCCAGCAGCCAAGAAGGGGCGACCCAGTACTTC; CDR3aa: CASSQEGATQYF
j_gene: TRBJ1-2; len: 13; abundance: NA; v_gene: TRBV7-9; d_gene: NA; CDR3nt: TGTGCCATACCCTTCACAGCTAACTATGGCTACACCTTC; CDR3aa: CAIPFTANYGYTF
j_gene: TRBJ2-4; len: 14; abundance: NA; v_gene: TRBV25-1; d_gene: TRBD2; CDR3nt: TGTGCCAGCAGTGGACGGGAGGGCGAAAACATTCAGTACTTC; CDR3aa: CASSGREGENIQYF
j_gene: TRBJ1-5; len: 15; abundance: NA; v_gene: TRBV6-5; d_gene: NA; CDR3nt: TGTGCCAGCAGCCAGCGACAGGATAGCAATCAGCCCCAGCATTTT; CDR3aa: CASSQRQDSNQPQHF
j_gene: TRBJ2-1; len: 16; abundance: NA; v_gene: TRBV27; d_gene: TRBD2; CDR3nt: TGTGCCAGCAGTTTGTATAGCGGGACCTCCTACAATGAGCAGTTCTTC; CDR3aa: CASSLYSGTSYNEQFF
j_gene: TRBJ2-3; len: 17; abundance: NA; v_gene: TRBV7-6; d_gene: NA; CDR3nt: TGTGCCAGCAGCGCCCCCCTCTCGGGGGTAAGCACAGATACGCAGTATTTT; CDR3aa: CASSAPLSGVSTDTQYF
j_gene: TRBJ2-7; len: 14; abundance: NA; v_gene: TRBV9; d_gene: TRBD2; CDR3nt: TGTGCCAGCAGCGTCGGCAGCGGGGGGTACGAGCAGTACTTC; CDR3aa: CASSVGSGGYEQYF
j_gene: TRBJ1-5; len: 15; abundance: NA; v_gene: TRBV28; d_gene: NA; CDR3nt: TGTGCCAGCACACGACGGAGGGGCCTCAATCAGCCCCAGCATTTT; CDR3aa: CASTRRRGLNQPQHF
j_gene: TRBJ1-3; len: 14; abundance: medium-sized; v_gene: TRBV6-6; d_gene: TRBD1; CDR3nt: TGTGCCAGCAGTGCGGGACAGGTCGGAAACACCATATATTTT; CDR3aa: CASSAGQVGNTIYF
j_gene: TRBJ2-5; len: 15; abundance: NA; v_gene: TRBV7-3; d_gene: TRBD2; CDR3nt: TGTGCCAGCAGCTTAAGTGGACTAGCTTACGAGACCCAGTACTTC; CDR3aa: CASSLSGLAYETQYF
j_gene: TRBJ2-1; len: 15; abundance: NA; v_gene: TRBV7-5; d_gene: NA; CDR3nt: TGTGCCAGGGATTCAGCGGGCAGCTCCTACAATGAGCAGTTCTTC; CDR3aa: CARDSAGSSYNEQFF
j_gene: TRBJ2-7; len: 16; abundance: NA; v_gene: TRBV9; d_gene: TRBD2; CDR3nt: TGTGCCAGCAGCCCCCGTGGAGCGGGAGGGTCCTACGAGCAGTACTTC; CDR3aa: CASSPRGAGGSYEQYF
j_gene: TRBJ2-1; len: 14; abundance: NA; v_gene: TRBV3-1/TRBV3-2; d_gene: NA; CDR3nt: TGTGCCAGCAGCCCGATCCTAGCAAACAATGAGCAGTTCTTC; CDR3aa: CASSPILANNEQFF
j_gene: TRBJ2-5; len: 14; abundance: once; v_gene: TRBV5-4; d_gene: TRBD2; CDR3nt: TGTGCCAGCAGCTTGACCGGGACTAGCCAGACCCAGTACTTC; CDR3aa: CASSLTGTSQTQYF
j_gene: TRBJ2-7; len: 16; abundance: NA; v_gene: TRBV4-2; d_gene: TRBD2; CDR3nt: TGTGCCAGCAGCCGCGGGACTAGCGGGACGGCGGGGGAGCAGTACTTC; CDR3aa: CASSRGTSGTAGEQYF
j_gene: TRBJ2-1; len: 13; abundance: NA; v_gene: TRBV5-6; d_gene: NA; CDR3nt: TGTGCCAGCAGCTTGGGGCCAACCGATGAGCAGTTCTTC; CDR3aa: CASSLGPTDEQFF
j_gene: TRBJ1-2; len: 15; abundance: NA; v_gene: TRBV6-6; d_gene: TRBD1; CDR3nt: TGTGCCAGCAGCCCCGAGGGGGACAGGCACTATGGCTACACCTTC; CDR3aa: CASSPEGDRHYGYTF
j_gene: TRBJ1-1; len: 14; abundance: NA; v_gene: TRBV7-9; d_gene: NA; CDR3nt: TGTGCCAGCAGCCGCGACGGAGAAAACACTGAAGCTTTCTTT; CDR3aa: CASSRDGENTEAFF
j_gene: TRBJ2-2; len: 18; abundance: NA; v_gene: TRBV5-4; d_gene: TRBD2; CDR3nt: TGTGCCAGCAGCTCCCCACGTGCGGGAGGGCCCGTATCCGGGGAGCTGTTTTTT; CDR3aa: CASSSPRAGGPVSGELFF
j_gene: TRBJ1-1; len: 16; abundance: NA; v_gene: TRBV5-6; d_gene: TRBD1; CDR3nt: TGTGCCAGCAGCATCCGATCAGGGGGTCGACGCACTGAAGCTTTCTTT; CDR3aa: CASSIRSGGRRTEAFF
j_gene: TRBJ1-1; len: 17; abundance: NA; v_gene: TRBV19; d_gene: TRBD1; CDR3nt: TGTGCCAGTAGTATAGATCAACGGACAGGGATGAACACTGAAGCTTTCTTT; CDR3aa: CASSIDQRTGMNTEAFF